This T cell receptor beta chain was profiled in a study of PD-1 and CTLA-4 blockade in melanoma (dated by TCRdb to 2020 to 2023). With regard to the full study: In patients with melanoma, the study measured the effects of PD-1 blockade versus CTLA-4 blockade on the melanoma-reactive CD8 T cell response.

Libraries came from the immunoSEQ multiplex PCR assay. Not all clones reach the TCRdb copy of this immuneACCESS table, which keeps in-frame sequences only. Checked studies attribute under half of the gap to unresolved V genes and leave the rest unexplained. The sample table shows tens of thousands of clones, and 85% to 90% are seen once. The ten largest clones take up about 8.9% of the sample. Worth noting for this clone: Its antigen is not yet known. Base-call qualities are not available, and no considerably larger clone is one nucleotide away.

From the cysteine up to the phenylalanine, the CDR3 has a length of 16 residues. Of all the DNA, just the CDR3 is kept, 48 bases in frame from base 1. Trimming takes 3 bases off V and 4 bases off J; junction bases not matched to a gene: 8. For CDR1 and CDR2, the germline V gene (reference sequence) lists SGHNT and YYREEE. Source: CD8+ T cells from peripheral blood, taken before anti-PD-1 treatment. The chain couples TRBV5-4 to TRBJ2-3, with 10 bases matching TRBD1. The clonotype comes from a human donor with melanoma. CDR3 region: CASSSLGTGVADTQYF. Read as DNA, the sequence is TGTGCCAGCAGCTCCCTCGGGACAGGGGTGGCAGATACGCAGTATTTT. Outside the CDR3, residues come from the reference TRBV5-4 and TRBJ2-3 proteins, so the full variable domain is: ETGVTQSPTHLIKTRGQQVTLRCSSQSGHNTVSWYQQALGQGPQFIFQYYREEENGRGNFPPRFSGLQFPNYSSELNVNALELDDSALYLCASSSLGTGVADTQYFGPGTRLTVL.